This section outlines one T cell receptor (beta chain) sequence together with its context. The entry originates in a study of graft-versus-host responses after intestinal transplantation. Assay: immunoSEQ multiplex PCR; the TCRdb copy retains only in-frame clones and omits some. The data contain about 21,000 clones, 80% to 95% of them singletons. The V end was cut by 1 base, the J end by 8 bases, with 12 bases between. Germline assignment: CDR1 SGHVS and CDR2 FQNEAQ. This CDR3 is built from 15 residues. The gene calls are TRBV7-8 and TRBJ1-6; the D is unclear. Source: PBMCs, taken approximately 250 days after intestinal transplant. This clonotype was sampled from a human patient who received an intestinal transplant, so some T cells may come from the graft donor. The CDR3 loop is CASSLVAQRDSPLHF. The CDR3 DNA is TGTGCCAGCAGCTTAGTCGCCCAGCGGGATTCACCCCTCCACTTT.